Sequencing of this T cell receptor beta chain was carried out in a study of cytomegalovirus exposure and HLA in healthy donors. It was with 60 Vbeta and 13 Jbeta primers that the PCR ran. TCRdb's copy holds only in-frame clones and misses some; the assay was immunoSEQ multiplex PCR. The sample lists 95,000 to 150,000 clones, 50% to 80% seen once, with less than 9% in the top ten. The V segment lost 5 bases and the J segment 0 bases; nucleotides outside the gene matches: 4. Germline assignment: CDR1 PRHDT and CDR2 FYEKMQ (reference sequence). This CDR3 has 15 residues. The origin of this receptor is a woman between 40 and 50 years old in good health and CMV-seropositive. Sequencing was done on a sample of PBMCs. The chain is built from TRBV13 and TRBJ2-1; TRBD2 aligns across 7 bases. CDR3 sequence: CASSREVSSYNEQFF. Here the CDR3 DNA reads TGTGCCAGCAGCCGGGAGGTAAGCTCCTACAATGAGCAGTTCTTC. Drawing the rest from reference TRBV13 and TRBJ2-1, the complete variable domain is AAGVIQSPRHLIKEKRETATLKCYPIPRHDTVYWYQQGPGQDPQFLISFYEKMQSDKGSIPDRFSAQQFSDYHSELNMSSLELGDSALYFCASSREVSSYNEQFFGPGTRLTVL.